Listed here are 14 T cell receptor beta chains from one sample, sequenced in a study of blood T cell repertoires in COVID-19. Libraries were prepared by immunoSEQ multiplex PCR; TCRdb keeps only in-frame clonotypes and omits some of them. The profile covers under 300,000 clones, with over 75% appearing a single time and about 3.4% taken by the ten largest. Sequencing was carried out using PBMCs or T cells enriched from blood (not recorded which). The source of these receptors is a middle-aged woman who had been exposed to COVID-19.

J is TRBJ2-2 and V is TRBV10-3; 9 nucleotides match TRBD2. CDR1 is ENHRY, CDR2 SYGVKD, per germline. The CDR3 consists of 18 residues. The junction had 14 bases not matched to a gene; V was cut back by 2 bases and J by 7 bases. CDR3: CAISETHSSGRRVGELFF. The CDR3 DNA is TGTGCCATCAGTGAGACCCATTCCAGCGGGAGGAGGGTCGGGGAGCTGTTTTTT.

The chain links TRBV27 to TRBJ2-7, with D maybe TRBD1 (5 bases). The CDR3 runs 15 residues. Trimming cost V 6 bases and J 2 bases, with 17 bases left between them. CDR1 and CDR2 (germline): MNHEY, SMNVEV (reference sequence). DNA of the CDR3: TGTGCCAGCAGCCGAATACCGACAGCCACCTACGAGCAGTACTTC. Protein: CASSRIPTATYEQYF.

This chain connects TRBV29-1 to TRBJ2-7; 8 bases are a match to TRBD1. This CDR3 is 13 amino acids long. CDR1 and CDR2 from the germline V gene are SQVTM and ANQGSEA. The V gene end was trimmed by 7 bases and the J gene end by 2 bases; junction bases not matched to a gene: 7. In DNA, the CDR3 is TGCAGCGCGACGGACAGGGTCACCTACGAGCAGTACGTC. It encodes CSATDRVTYEQYV.

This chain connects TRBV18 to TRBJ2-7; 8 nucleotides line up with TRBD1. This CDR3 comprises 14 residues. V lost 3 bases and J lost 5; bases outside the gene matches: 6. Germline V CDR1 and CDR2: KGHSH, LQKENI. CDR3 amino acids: CASSPGTGLNEQYV. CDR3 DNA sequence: TGTGCCAGCTCACCGGGGACAGGTTTGAACGAGCAGTACGTC.

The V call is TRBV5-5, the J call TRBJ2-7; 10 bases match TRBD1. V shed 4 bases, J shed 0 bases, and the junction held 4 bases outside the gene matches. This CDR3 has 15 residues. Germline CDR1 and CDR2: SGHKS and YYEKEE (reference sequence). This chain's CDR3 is CASSLDRGFSYEQYF. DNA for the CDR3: TGTGCCAGCAGCCTGGACAGGGGGTTCTCCTACGAGCAGTACTTC.

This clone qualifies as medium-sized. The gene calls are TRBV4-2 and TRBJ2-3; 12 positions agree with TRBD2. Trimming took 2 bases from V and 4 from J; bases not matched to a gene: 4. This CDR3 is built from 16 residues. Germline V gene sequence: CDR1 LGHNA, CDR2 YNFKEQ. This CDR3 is CASSQLAGGSPDTQYF. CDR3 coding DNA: TGTGCCAGCAGCCAACTAGCGGGGGGGTCTCCAGATACGCAGTATTTT.

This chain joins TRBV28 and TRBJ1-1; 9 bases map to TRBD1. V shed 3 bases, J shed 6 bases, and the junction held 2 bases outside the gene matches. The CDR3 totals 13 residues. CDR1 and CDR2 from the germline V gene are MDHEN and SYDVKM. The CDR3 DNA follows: TGTGCCAGCAGTTTGACAGGGGGAGCTGAAGCTTTCTTT. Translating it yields CASSLTGGAEAFF.

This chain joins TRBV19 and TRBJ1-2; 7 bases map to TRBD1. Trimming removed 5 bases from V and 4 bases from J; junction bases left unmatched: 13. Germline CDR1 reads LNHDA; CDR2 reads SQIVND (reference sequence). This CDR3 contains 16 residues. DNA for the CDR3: TGTGCCAGTAGTCTACCGTTGACAGGGAGCGGCTATGGCTACACCTTC. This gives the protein CASSLPLTGSGYGYTF.

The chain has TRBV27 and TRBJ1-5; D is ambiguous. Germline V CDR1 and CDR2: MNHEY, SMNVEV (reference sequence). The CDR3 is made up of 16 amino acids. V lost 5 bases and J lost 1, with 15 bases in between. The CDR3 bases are TGTGCCAGCAGTCCCTCCTCTGGGGAGAGCAATCAGCCCCAGCATTTT. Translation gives CASSPSSGESNQPQHF.

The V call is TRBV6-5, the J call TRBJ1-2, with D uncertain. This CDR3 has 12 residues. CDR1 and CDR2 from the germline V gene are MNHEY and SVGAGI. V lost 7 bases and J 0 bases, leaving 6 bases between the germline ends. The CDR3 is CASMLTNYGYTF. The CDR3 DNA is TGTGCCAGCATGCTAACTAACTATGGCTACACCTTC.

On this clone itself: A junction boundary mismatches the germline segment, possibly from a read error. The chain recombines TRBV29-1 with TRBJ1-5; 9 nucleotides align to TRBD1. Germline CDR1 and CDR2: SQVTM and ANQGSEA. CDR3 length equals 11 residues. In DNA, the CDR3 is TGCAGCGTTGAAGAGGGGGACAGGGTTCGTTTT. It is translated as CSVEEGDRVRF.

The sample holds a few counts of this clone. CDR3 in amino acids: CASSKGDSGEQFF. DNA of the CDR3: TGTGCCAGCAGTAAAGGGGACTCGGGTGAGCAGTTCTTC. This chain links TRBV7-3 with TRBJ2-1; tentative D call: TRBD2 (6 bases). The CDR3 length is 13 residues. The V end lost 6 bases, the J end lost 9 bases, and 15 bases lay between the germline ends. Germline lookup yields CDR1 SGHTA and CDR2 FQGTGA.

This CDR3 is CASSVVHTGGTGGYTF. Written as DNA, the CDR3 is TGTGCCAGCAGCGTAGTCCATACAGGGGGAACGGGCGGCTACACCTTC. The J gene is TRBJ1-2, the V gene TRBV9; TRBD1 matches 8 bases. CDR1 and CDR2 from the germline V gene are SGDLS and YYNGEE. Trimming cost V 0 bases and J 8 bases; bases outside gene matches: 12. The CDR3 sequence is 16 residues long.

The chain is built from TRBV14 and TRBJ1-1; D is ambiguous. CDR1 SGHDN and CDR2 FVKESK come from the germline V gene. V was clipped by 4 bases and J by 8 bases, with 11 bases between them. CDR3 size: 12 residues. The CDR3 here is CASSPHSLEAFF. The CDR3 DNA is TGTGCCAGCAGCCCCCACTCGCTAGAAGCTTTCTTT.